This is a list of T cell receptor beta chains from one sample in a study of blood T cell repertoires in COVID-19. Libraries were prepared by immunoSEQ multiplex PCR; TCRdb keeps only in-frame clonotypes and omits some of them. The sample lists about 240,000 clones, 82% occurring once. Sequences were obtained from peripheral blood. The receptors were gathered from a woman in her sixties with active or convalescent COVID-19. Each CDR3 is given with its conserved first and last residue. Fields, in order: CDR3 DNA, CDR3 protein, J gene, V gene, D gene, clone size. D genes are given only for firm matches. For some rows the clone size is stated as once, few or many, or as a class when expanded; others skip it.

cdr3_nt: TGTGCCACCAGCAGGGGGGACAGGGGGTACGAGCAGTACTTC
cdr3_aa: CATSRGDRGYEQYF
j_call: TRBJ2-7
v_call: TRBV15
d_call: TRBD1
clone_size: -

cdr3_nt: TGTGCCAGCAGCCCGATCTTGGACAGGCCAGATACGCAGTATTTT
cdr3_aa: CASSPILDRPDTQYF
j_call: TRBJ2-3
v_call: TRBV7-3
d_call: TRBD1
clone_size: -

cdr3_nt: TGTGCCAGCAGTTTATCGGTGGGGGGCACTGAAGCTTTCTTT
cdr3_aa: CASSLSVGGTEAFF
j_call: TRBJ1-1
v_call: TRBV27
d_call: -
clone_size: -

cdr3_nt: TGTGCCAGCAGCCCTCGGAGCGGGAGCACAGATACGCAGTATTTT
cdr3_aa: CASSPRSGSTDTQYF
j_call: TRBJ2-3
v_call: TRBV7-2
d_call: -
clone_size: -

cdr3_nt: TGTGCCAGCAGCTTAACCCCTGGAGCCTCCTACGAGCAGTACTTC
cdr3_aa: CASSLTPGASYEQYF
j_call: TRBJ2-7
v_call: TRBV7-3
d_call: -
clone_size: -

cdr3_nt: TGTGCCAGCAGTAAAGACAGGTTTAACACTGAAGCTTTCTTT
cdr3_aa: CASSKDRFNTEAFF
j_call: TRBJ1-1
v_call: TRBV7-3
d_call: -
clone_size: -

cdr3_nt: TGTGCCAGCAGACAGGGGGCCCATAGCACAGATACGCAGTATTTT
cdr3_aa: CASRQGAHSTDTQYF
j_call: TRBJ2-3
v_call: TRBV6-6
d_call: TRBD1
clone_size: -

cdr3_nt: TGTGCCAGCAGTTCACCGGGACAGGGGGTCCGGGGCTACACCTTC
cdr3_aa: CASSSPGQGVRGYTF
j_call: TRBJ1-2
v_call: TRBV27
d_call: TRBD1
clone_size: once

cdr3_nt: TGCGCCAGCAGCTTGGCCCCGGGACTAGCGGGGGGAGAGGAGCAGTTCTTC
cdr3_aa: CASSLAPGLAGGEEQFF
j_call: TRBJ2-1
v_call: TRBV5-1
d_call: TRBD2
clone_size: once

cdr3_nt: TGTGCCAGCAGTTACTCGATAGAGGGCTATGGCTACACCTTC
cdr3_aa: CASSYSIEGYGYTF
j_call: TRBJ1-2
v_call: TRBV6-5
d_call: -
clone_size: -

cdr3_nt: TGTGCCAGCAGCTTAGGCGGGGCAGGGCTCGAGCAGTACTTC
cdr3_aa: CASSLGGAGLEQYF
j_call: TRBJ2-7
v_call: TRBV11-2
d_call: -
clone_size: -

cdr3_nt: TGTGCCAGCAGTTACTCGGAGACGAGTCCCGGGGAGCTGTTTTTT
cdr3_aa: CASSYSETSPGELFF
j_call: TRBJ2-2
v_call: TRBV6-5
d_call: -
clone_size: -

cdr3_nt: TGTGCCAGCAGCTTCCGGGGGGCGAACACCGGGGAGCTGTTTTTT
cdr3_aa: CASSFRGANTGELFF
j_call: TRBJ2-2
v_call: TRBV11-2
d_call: TRBD2
clone_size: -

cdr3_nt: TGTGCCAGCAGCCACGACAGACATGAAGCTTTCTTT
cdr3_aa: CASSHDRHEAFF
j_call: TRBJ1-1
v_call: TRBV3-1/TRBV3-2
d_call: -
clone_size: -

cdr3_nt: TGTGCCAGCAGTTACCCTCAGGGAACTAACACTGAAGCTTTCTTT
cdr3_aa: CASSYPQGTNTEAFF
j_call: TRBJ1-1
v_call: TRBV6-6
d_call: -
clone_size: few

cdr3_nt: TGTGCCAGCAGCTTTTGGGACAGGGGTATGTCCGGGGAGCTGTTTTTT
cdr3_aa: CASSFWDRGMSGELFF
j_call: TRBJ2-2
v_call: TRBV11-2
d_call: TRBD1
clone_size: -

cdr3_nt: TGTGCTAGCAGTTCGAGGACTAGCGGGGGGACGTACCAAGAGACCCAGTACTTC
cdr3_aa: CASSSRTSGGTYQETQYF
j_call: TRBJ2-5
v_call: TRBV7-7
d_call: TRBD2
clone_size: few

cdr3_nt: TGCAGCGTGGCAAGACAGGGGAGTTCCTACGAGCAGTACTTC
cdr3_aa: CSVARQGSSYEQYF
j_call: TRBJ2-7
v_call: TRBV29-1
d_call: TRBD1
clone_size: -

cdr3_nt: TGCGCCAGCAGCTTGGGGACACAGGGTAATTCACCCCTCCACTTT
cdr3_aa: CASSLGTQGNSPLHF
j_call: TRBJ1-6
v_call: TRBV5-1
d_call: -
clone_size: -

cdr3_nt: TGCGCCAGCAGCTCGACAGGGGAGTACGGCTACACCTTC
cdr3_aa: CASSSTGEYGYTF
j_call: TRBJ1-2
v_call: TRBV5-1
d_call: TRBD1
clone_size: -

cdr3_nt: TGCGCCAGCAGCCCAGACCCGGGACAGGGGAGCAATCAGCCCCAGCATTTT
cdr3_aa: CASSPDPGQGSNQPQHF
j_call: TRBJ1-5
v_call: TRBV4-1
d_call: TRBD1
clone_size: once

cdr3_nt: TGTGCCTGGAGTGCTAATCCTGGAAACACCATATATTTT
cdr3_aa: CAWSANPGNTIYF
j_call: TRBJ1-3
v_call: TRBV30
d_call: -
clone_size: -

cdr3_nt: TGTGCCAGCAGCCCCAGCGGGCCCGAGACCCAGTACTTC
cdr3_aa: CASSPSGPETQYF
j_call: TRBJ2-5
v_call: TRBV7-9
d_call: -
clone_size: -

cdr3_nt: TGTGCCAGCAGTGGTGACAGGGGAGCCAAAAACATTCAGTACTTC
cdr3_aa: CASSGDRGAKNIQYF
j_call: TRBJ2-4
v_call: TRBV2
d_call: TRBD1
clone_size: -

cdr3_nt: TGCAGCGTTGTTAGAGACTACGAGCAGTACTTC
cdr3_aa: CSVVRDYEQYF
j_call: TRBJ2-7
v_call: TRBV29-1
d_call: -
clone_size: -

cdr3_nt: TGCGCCAGCAGCCAACCTATCCAGGGCCCGGACTATGGCTACACCTTC
cdr3_aa: CASSQPIQGPDYGYTF
j_call: TRBJ1-2
v_call: TRBV4-1
d_call: -
clone_size: -

cdr3_nt: TGTGCCAGCAGCTGGGACAGTCCGACATACAATGAGCAGTTCTTC
cdr3_aa: CASSWDSPTYNEQFF
j_call: TRBJ2-1
v_call: TRBV7-8
d_call: TRBD1
clone_size: -

cdr3_nt: TGTGCCAGCAGTTCCAATCTAGCGGGGGGGCCGATTGAGCAGTTCTTC
cdr3_aa: CASSSNLAGGPIEQFF
j_call: TRBJ2-1
v_call: TRBV6-5
d_call: TRBD2
clone_size: -

cdr3_nt: TGTGCCAGCAGCCCAAGTGCTAGCGGGGGAGAGACCCAGTACTTC
cdr3_aa: CASSPSASGGETQYF
j_call: TRBJ2-5
v_call: TRBV7-9
d_call: TRBD2
clone_size: -

cdr3_nt: TGTGCCAGCAGCCCCCAGGGACTAGCGGGGGGGCCCACCGGGGAGCTGTTTTTT
cdr3_aa: CASSPQGLAGGPTGELFF
j_call: TRBJ2-2
v_call: TRBV7-3
d_call: TRBD2
clone_size: -

cdr3_nt: TGTGCTAGTGGCCGAGGAGACCGGAACACCGGGGAGCTGTTTTTT
cdr3_aa: CASGRGDRNTGELFF
j_call: TRBJ2-2
v_call: TRBV12-5
d_call: -
clone_size: -

cdr3_nt: TGTGCCAGCTTGATGGGGGGTCCCCCCTACGAGCAGTACTTC
cdr3_aa: CASLMGGPPYEQYF
j_call: TRBJ2-7
v_call: TRBV6-5
d_call: -
clone_size: -

cdr3_nt: TGTGCCAGCAGTTTACAGGGGCAACTCAATTCACCCCTCCACTTT
cdr3_aa: CASSLQGQLNSPLHF
j_call: TRBJ1-6
v_call: TRBV27
d_call: -
clone_size: once

cdr3_nt: TGTGCCAGCAGAGTCAGGGGGTATTCAGACACTGAAGCTTTCTTT
cdr3_aa: CASRVRGYSDTEAFF
j_call: TRBJ1-1
v_call: TRBV2
d_call: TRBD1
clone_size: -

cdr3_nt: TGTGCCAGCAGTTACTCGATCAGGGGAGACTATGGCTACACCTTC
cdr3_aa: CASSYSIRGDYGYTF
j_call: TRBJ1-2
v_call: TRBV6-5
d_call: -
clone_size: -

cdr3_nt: TGTGCCAGCTCTCTACGGACCGGGACTAGCGGGGGGCAATCCTCCTACAATGAGCAGTTCTTC
cdr3_aa: CASSLRTGTSGGQSSYNEQFF
j_call: TRBJ2-1
v_call: TRBV18
d_call: TRBD2
clone_size: -

cdr3_nt: TGTGCCAGCAGCGTGGGGCGGCGGGGGAACACCGGGGAGCTGTTTTTT
cdr3_aa: CASSVGRRGNTGELFF
j_call: TRBJ2-2
v_call: TRBV9
d_call: -
clone_size: few

cdr3_nt: TGTGCCAGCAGTGAAGTAGCAAATACGCAGTATTTT
cdr3_aa: CASSEVANTQYF
j_call: TRBJ2-3
v_call: TRBV2
d_call: -
clone_size: -

cdr3_nt: TGCGCCAGCAGCCCGAAACTAGGAAAGGGCACCGGGGAGCTGTTTTTT
cdr3_aa: CASSPKLGKGTGELFF
j_call: TRBJ2-2
v_call: TRBV5-1
d_call: -
clone_size: once

cdr3_nt: TGTGCCAGCTCAATTCGATCACAGGGTCAGCCCCAGCATTTT
cdr3_aa: CASSIRSQGQPQHF
j_call: TRBJ1-5
v_call: TRBV19
d_call: -
clone_size: -

cdr3_nt: TGTGCCAGCAGTTCCACCAAAACGGACAGGGGGAATCAGCCCCAGCATTTT
cdr3_aa: CASSSTKTDRGNQPQHF
j_call: TRBJ1-5
v_call: TRBV6-2/TRBV6-3
d_call: TRBD1
clone_size: -

cdr3_nt: TGTGCCAGCAGCGAAACGGGACAGGCCTTAGAGCAGTACTTC
cdr3_aa: CASSETGQALEQYF
j_call: TRBJ2-7
v_call: TRBV3-1/TRBV3-2
d_call: TRBD1
clone_size: -

cdr3_nt: TGTGCCAGCTCATCGGGACAGGCAGACTCTGGAAACACCATATATTTT
cdr3_aa: CASSSGQADSGNTIYF
j_call: TRBJ1-3
v_call: TRBV18
d_call: TRBD1
clone_size: -

cdr3_nt: TGTGCCAGCTCACTCGGACAGAATGAAAAACTGTTTTTT
cdr3_aa: CASSLGQNEKLFF
j_call: TRBJ1-4
v_call: TRBV18
d_call: -
clone_size: -

cdr3_nt: TGTGCCAGCAGTTTAACCGGGACAACTGAAGCTTTCTTT
cdr3_aa: CASSLTGTTEAFF
j_call: TRBJ1-1
v_call: TRBV12-3/TRBV12-4
d_call: -
clone_size: -

cdr3_nt: TGTGCCAGCAGTTTATCGTCCGGGCAGGGAAGCAATCAGCCCCAGCATTTT
cdr3_aa: CASSLSSGQGSNQPQHF
j_call: TRBJ1-5
v_call: TRBV27
d_call: -
clone_size: medium-sized

cdr3_nt: TGTGCCAGCAGCCCCACAGGGGGAGTAGCCTACGAGCAGTACTTC
cdr3_aa: CASSPTGGVAYEQYF
j_call: TRBJ2-7
v_call: TRBV2
d_call: TRBD1
clone_size: -

cdr3_nt: TGCGCCAGCAGCTTGGGACGGGGAGGGGAGCAGTACTTC
cdr3_aa: CASSLGRGGEQYF
j_call: TRBJ2-7
v_call: TRBV5-1
d_call: TRBD2
clone_size: -

cdr3_nt: TGTGCCATCACCCAGTACTCTGGAAACACCATATATTTT
cdr3_aa: CAITQYSGNTIYF
j_call: TRBJ1-3
v_call: TRBV10-3
d_call: -
clone_size: -

cdr3_nt: TGTGCCAGCAGCTTGGCAGACAGGGTACGCGGCTACACCTTC
cdr3_aa: CASSLADRVRGYTF
j_call: TRBJ1-2
v_call: TRBV5-8
d_call: TRBD1
clone_size: -

cdr3_nt: TGTGCCAGCAGCGGAGGGACAGGGGCCACCGACATGAACACTGAAGCTTTCTTT
cdr3_aa: CASSGGTGATDMNTEAFF
j_call: TRBJ1-1
v_call: TRBV7-9
d_call: TRBD1
clone_size: -

cdr3_nt: TGCGCCAGCAGTGATGTTAGCGGGGGAGAAGGGCAGTACTTC
cdr3_aa: CASSDVSGGEGQYF
j_call: TRBJ2-7
v_call: TRBV10-2
d_call: TRBD2
clone_size: few

cdr3_nt: TGTGCCAGCAGCGTGACCGGGACTTCGACCTACGAGCAGTACTTC
cdr3_aa: CASSVTGTSTYEQYF
j_call: TRBJ2-7
v_call: TRBV9
d_call: -
clone_size: -

cdr3_nt: TGTGCCAGCTCACCCAGGGCGACCGAGAATGAAAAACTGTTTTTT
cdr3_aa: CASSPRATENEKLFF
j_call: TRBJ1-4
v_call: TRBV18
d_call: -
clone_size: -